This T cell receptor (beta chain) emerged from a study of blood T cell repertoires in COVID-19. Study summary: There were acute and convalescent COVID-19 samples, and they came from the United States, Italy and Spain. PBMCs, B-cell-depleted T cells, or T cells were the source of the cDNA or gDNA that made up the material.

Authors' analysis steps: Amplified reference gene primers provided the basis for estimating nucleated cell counts. Data came from immunoSEQ multiplex PCR; TCRdb stores just in-frame clones and leaves some out. V, J and clone size derive from that table, while D and trimming were established from the DNA sequence. The table includes 90,000 or so clones, roughly 88% detected once. The V and J ends lost 4 bases and 1 base respectively, with 14 bases between them. This CDR3 is built from 15 residues. Per the germline V gene, CDR1 is SGHRS and CDR2 is YFSETQ. This receptor was identified in a man aged 60-69 years with acute or convalescent COVID-19. The source material was peripheral blood. The V and J genes are TRBV5-1 and TRBJ2-5; D tentatively fits TRBD1 or TRBD2 (7 bases each). The CDR3 DNA reads as TGCGCCAGCAGCGTGGGAGGGACAGTCCAAGAGACCCAGTACTTC. Protein: CASSVGGTVQETQYF.